This note documents a single T cell receptor beta chain sequence. The CDR3 is made up of 15 amino acids. Germline V gene lookup returns CDR1 SGHVS and CDR2 FQNEAQ. Trimming cost V 6 bases and J 2 bases; bases outside gene matches: 10. The data are from a study of cytomegalovirus exposure and HLA in healthy donors. PCR employed 60 Vbeta and 13 Jbeta primers. The assay was immunoSEQ multiplex PCR, and TCRdb's table has in-frame clones only and misses some. The table has 95,000 to 150,000 clones, around 85% seen once; the top ten hold roughly 4%. Specimen: PBMCs. The receptor's source is a man younger than 30 in good health and CMV-seropositive. V gene TRBV7-8 combines with J gene TRBJ2-7; 7 positions agree with TRBD1. The CDR3: CASSFGTAATYEQYF. The CDR3 bases are TGTGCCAGCAGTTTTGGGACAGCCGCCACCTACGAGCAGTACTTC.